The source of this T cell receptor (beta chain) is a study of blood T cell repertoires in COVID-19 (TCRdb year 2020). About the full investigation: The collaborator samples originated in the United States, Italy and Spain and spanned the acute and convalescent phases of COVID-19. The material from the prospective study consisted of cDNA or gDNA derived from T cells, B-cell-depleted T cells, or PBMCs. Subjects who had been exposed to COVID-19, were actively infected with it, or had recovered from it provided the deeply sampled blood TCRbeta repertoires that made up the dataset. The repertoires were made available in a free public database intended to serve as a resource for research on the immune response to SARS-CoV-2. Samples were obtained from the ongoing ImmuneRACE study (first 160 participants) and from some 1,200 subjects provided by 6 global collaborators. Sample metadata almost always included a de-identified subject ID, COVID-19 status, age in years and sex. Where available, HLA class I and class II types were obtained from metadata supplied by the sample provider rather than from assay-based typing. The full study reports these points: The quantity of clinical and demographic metadata differed by source and by participant and was supplied without curation.

Notes on this clone: No antigen is known for it. No quality values exist for individual bases; no much larger clone is one base distant.

Inclusive of the bounding cysteine and phenylalanine, the CDR3 is 17 residues long. Left in the record is the CDR3 DNA by itself, 51 bases read in frame from the first base. Sequences LNHDA (CDR1) and SQIVND (CDR2) are obtained from the germline V gene (reference sequence). V is trimmed back by 1 base and J by 12 bases, and the junction contains 14 bases that no gene match accounts for. Collaborating institutions collected whole blood in K2EDTA tubes following their own protocols. For TCRbeta analysis, collaborators shipped samples as frozen whole blood, isolated PBMCs, or DNA extracted from either of those sample types. TCRbeta CDR3 regions were amplified from genomic DNA by means of the immunoSEQ Assay, a bias-controlled multiplex PCR. On the study's bioinformatics: Within the assay, amplification of reference gene primers was used to estimate how many nucleated cells each sample contained. Sequence reads were collapsed and filtered to measure the absolute abundance of every unique TCRbeta CDR3 rearrangement. Productive Simpson clonality was computed per sample as the square root of Simpson's diversity index over productive rearrangements. Here the immuneACCESS table is served through TCRdb, limited to in-frame sequences with V and J called. Missing clones are a known gap in these copies; in checked studies unresolved V genes cover under half, and the rest lacks a known reason. The V and J calls and the clone size are those of that table, but D and trimming were determined from the DNA. Present in this sample are some 670,000 clones, about 87% of which were seen just once. 0.2% to 0.3% of the sample is held by the ten biggest clonotypes.

Sequencing was carried out using peripheral blood. This TCR was recovered from a woman younger than 30 with acute or convalescent COVID-19. The sequence joins TRBV19 to TRBJ2-1, with 11 bases matching TRBD2. The DNA sequence reads TGTGCCAGTAGTATAGGTAGGCTAGCGGGGGGTAGGAGTCGGCAGTTCTTC. Translation gives CASSIGRLAGGRSRQFF. The full variable domain, completed from the reference TRBV19 and TRBJ2-1 proteins outside the CDR3, reads DGGITQSPKYLFRKEGQNVTLSCEQNLNHDAMYWYRQDPGQGLRLIYYSQIVNDFQKGDIAEGYSVSREKKESFPLTVTSAQKNPTAFYLCASSIGRLAGGRSRQFFGPGTRLTVL.